The present T cell receptor beta chain was sequenced within a study of tumor-infiltrating lymphocytes in primary liver carcinoma. J gave up 2 bases and V 3 bases, and 1 base lay outside the gene matches. The CDR3 contains 13 residues. CDR1 SQVTM and CDR2 ANQGSEA come from the germline V gene. The source of the blood RNA was unsorted whole blood, and germline DNA was extracted as well. This clonotype was observed many times. Researchers generated TCR beta cDNA from about 530 ng of total RNA, relying on a constant-region primer. Generation of the TCR beta libraries relied on three nested multiplex PCR rounds using slightly modified ARM-PCR. Rounds one and two of PCR, each of 10 cycles, were primed with TRBV1-TRBV30 forward primers and a C-beta reverse primer. TCRdb used MiXCR to reprocess the multiplex PCR reads, holding one entry per CDR3 protein. The table has just over 300,000 distinct CDR3 sequences, more than 55% seen once.

The origin of this receptor is a woman under 40 with primary liver carcinoma and hepatitis B virus infection. What was sequenced was peripheral blood. This chain joins TRBV29-1 and TRBJ2-7; 10 bases agree with TRBD1. This CDR3 reads CSVEGQGTYEQYF. The CDR3 nucleotides are TGCAGCGTTGAGGGACAGGGGACCTACGAGCAGTACTTC.